This is a list of T cell receptor beta chains from one sample in a study of blood T cell repertoires in COVID-19. TCRdb's copy holds only in-frame clones and misses some; the assay was immunoSEQ multiplex PCR. The data contain 150,000 or so clones, roughly 83% of them seen just once; the ten biggest clones take up 13% to 15%. Sequenced: peripheral blood. The receptors derive from a man aged 18 to 30 with active or convalescent COVID-19. Each CDR3 is given with its conserved first and last residue. A D gene is named only where the DNA matches it firmly. Clone size is shown for a subset of rows, as once, few, many or a class of expanded clone.

clone size	D gene	V gene	CDR3 length	J gene	CDR3 DNA	CDR3 protein
NA	TRBD2	TRBV25-1	15	TRBJ2-3	TGTGCCAGCAGTGAAGGCGGGAGTGGTACAGATACGCAGTATTTT	CASSEGGSGTDTQYF
many	NA	TRBV19	15	TRBJ2-1	TGTGCCAGTAGCGCCCCTGGCCTTATCGACAATGAGCAGTTCTTC	CASSAPGLIDNEQFF
NA	NA	TRBV30	13	TRBJ1-5	TGTGCCTGGAGTGGACAGACTAATCAGCCCCAGCATTTT	CAWSGQTNQPQHF
NA	NA	TRBV4-2	14	TRBJ1-3	TGTGCCAGCAGCGAAAGATCGGGGGGAAACACCATATATTTT	CASSERSGGNTIYF
NA	NA	TRBV6-1	14	TRBJ2-7	TGTGCCAGCAGTGAACGGTGGAGTTCCTACGAGCAGTACTTC	CASSERWSSYEQYF
NA	NA	TRBV24-1	15	TRBJ2-5	TGTGCCACCAGTGATAGCGGTTGGTACCAAGAGACCCAGTACTTC	CATSDSGWYQETQYF
NA	NA	TRBV21-1	15	TRBJ1-5	TGTGCCAGCAGCAACGGGACAGGGTTTGTTCAGCCCCAGCATTTT	CASSNGTGFVQPQHF
NA	NA	TRBV19	14	TRBJ1-1	TGTGCCAGTAGTACAACCCGGGACATCAATGAAGCTTTCTTT	CASSTTRDINEAFF
NA	NA	TRBV28	15	TRBJ1-1	TGTGCCAGCAGTCAGATGACAGTACTGAACACTGAAGCTTTCTTT	CASSQMTVLNTEAFF
few	NA	TRBV16	13	TRBJ2-2	TGTGCCAGCAGCCAAGCAGGAACCGGGGAGCTGTTTTTT	CASSQAGTGELFF
NA	NA	TRBV9	19	TRBJ2-2	TGTGCCAGCAGCTCCCCGCCCGTTGTGTGGCAGGGACATACCGGGGAGCTGTTTTTT	CASSSPPVVWQGHTGELFF
NA	TRBD1	TRBV13	15	TRBJ1-2	TGTGCCAGCAGCGAGAGCACAGGGGTGAACTATGGCTACACCTTC	CASSESTGVNYGYTF
NA	NA	TRBV6-2/TRBV6-3	15	TRBJ2-7	TGTGCCAGCAGTTCCGCCGGGACTGGGGACTACGAGCAGTACTTC	CASSSAGTGDYEQYF
NA	TRBD2	TRBV7-2	18	TRBJ2-1	TGTGCCAGCAGCTTCCATGGACTAGCGGGAGGGCCCGAGAGTGAGCAGTTCTTC	CASSFHGLAGGPESEQFF
NA	TRBD1	TRBV2	14	TRBJ1-4	TGTGCCAGCAGAGGGGTAGGGGGCGTAGAAAAACTGTTTTTT	CASRGVGGVEKLFF
NA	NA	TRBV5-8	14	TRBJ2-3	TGTGCCAGCAGCACCGCGGGACTCACAGATACGCAGTATTTT	CASSTAGLTDTQYF
NA	NA	TRBV18	12	TRBJ2-1	TGTGCCAGCTCAGAGGGCTACAATGAGCAGTTCTTC	CASSEGYNEQFF
NA	NA	TRBV19	14	TRBJ2-3	TGTGCCAGTAGTTTCGGAAGGGGCTCAGATACGCAGTATTTT	CASSFGRGSDTQYF
NA	TRBD2	TRBV6-4	15	TRBJ2-3	TGTGCCAGCAGTGACTCAACTAGCGGGGGAGATACGCAGTATTTT	CASSDSTSGGDTQYF
NA	NA	TRBV15	16	TRBJ1-6	TGTGCCACCAGCGACTCCGGGAGGGGATATAATTCACCCCTCCACTTT	CATSDSGRGYNSPLHF
NA	TRBD2	TRBV19	13	TRBJ2-7	TGTGCCAGTAGTTCCCGGGGGGACTACGAGCAGTACTTC	CASSSRGDYEQYF
NA	NA	TRBV7-9	13	TRBJ2-1	TGTGCCAGCAGCTTAAGTCAGTACAATGAGCAGTTCTTC	CASSLSQYNEQFF
NA	TRBD1	TRBV2	13	TRBJ1-1	TGTGCCAGTACGGACAGGGGACGCACTGAAGCTTTCTTT	CASTDRGRTEAFF
NA	TRBD1	TRBV2	13	TRBJ1-1	TGTGCCAGCAGCGAAGACAGGGGCACTGAAGCTTTCTTT	CASSEDRGTEAFF
NA	NA	TRBV6-1	14	TRBJ2-3	TGTGCCAGCAGTGAATTCACTTTCACAGATACGCAGTATTTT	CASSEFTFTDTQYF
NA	NA	TRBV7-8	16	TRBJ2-1	TGTGCCAGCAGCGGCAGACAGGCGAGCTCCTACAATGAGCAGTTCTTC	CASSGRQASSYNEQFF
NA	NA	TRBV9	15	TRBJ1-1	TGTGCCAGCAGCGTAGGGTCAGGGAAAACGACTGAAGCTTTCTTT	CASSVGSGKTTEAFF
NA	TRBD2	TRBV7-8	18	TRBJ2-1	TGTGCCAGCAGCTTACCCCAGGGTGGCGGGAGCTCCTACAATGAGCAGTTCTTC	CASSLPQGGGSSYNEQFF
NA	TRBD2	TRBV5-1	16	TRBJ2-3	TGCGCCAGCAGCGGCCTCCTAGCGGGAGGGACAGATACGCAGTATTTT	CASSGLLAGGTDTQYF
NA	TRBD1	TRBV2	15	TRBJ2-2	TGTGCCAGCAGTGCCGGGACAGGGTACACCGGGGAGCTGTTTTTT	CASSAGTGYTGELFF
NA	NA	TRBV2	17	TRBJ1-5	TGTGCCAGCACTATGGACAATGGGGGGGGAAGCGGTCAGCCCCAGCATTTT	CASTMDNGGGSGQPQHF
NA	NA	TRBV7-8	14	TRBJ1-1	TGTGCCAGCAGCAAACCCGGACATTACACTGAAGCTTTCTTT	CASSKPGHYTEAFF
NA	NA	TRBV21-1	17	TRBJ2-1	TGTGCCAGTTCGACTAGCGGGAGTGTGTTACTCTACAATGAGCAGTTCTTC	CASSTSGSVLLYNEQFF
few	NA	TRBV29-1	16	TRBJ2-1	TGCAGCGTTGTGACCAGAGGAGACCCCTCCTACAATGAGCAGTTCTTC	CSVVTRGDPSYNEQFF
few	NA	TRBV6-5	15	TRBJ2-7	TGTGCCAGCGGTTACGAGACGGGAATTAACTACGAGCAGTACTTC	CASGYETGINYEQYF
NA	NA	TRBV28	15	TRBJ2-1	TGTGCCAGCAGATTCCGGGATCTGCCAAACAATGAGCAGTTCTTC	CASRFRDLPNNEQFF
NA	NA	TRBV5-5	16	TRBJ2-5	TGTGCCAGCAGCTTCGGATGGGGTGGGGGCGCAGAGACCCAGTACTTC	CASSFGWGGGAETQYF
NA	NA	TRBV7-9	16	TRBJ2-1	TGTGCCAGCAGCTTAGGAACTAGTAAGGTGGGCGATGAGCAGTTCTTC	CASSLGTSKVGDEQFF
NA	TRBD2	TRBV24-1	15	TRBJ2-7	TGTGCCACCAGTGTCGCCCTAGCGGGAGTCCACGAGCAGTACTTC	CATSVALAGVHEQYF
NA	TRBD1	TRBV5-5	17	TRBJ1-2	TGTGCCAGCAGCTTGACGTATGCGGGACAGGGCAACTATGGCTACACCTTC	CASSLTYAGQGNYGYTF
NA	TRBD2	TRBV7-3	16	TRBJ2-2	TGTGCCAGTTCCTTAGTTGGACTAGCGGGCTCCGGGGAGCTGTTTTTT	CASSLVGLAGSGELFF
NA	NA	TRBV4-3	16	TRBJ1-2	TGCGCCAGCAGCCAAGATTGGGGGCAAACAGGGCAAGGCTACACCTTC	CASSQDWGQTGQGYTF
NA	NA	TRBV10-3	14	TRBJ2-5	TGTGCCATCAGTTCGGGTTCTAGTCAAGAGACCCAGTACTTC	CAISSGSSQETQYF
NA	NA	TRBV2	12	TRBJ1-2	TGTGCCAGCAACAGGGTCTACTATGGCTACACCTTC	CASNRVYYGYTF
NA	NA	TRBV5-1	14	TRBJ2-7	TGCGCCAGCAGACAGGGTCCCAGCTCCTACGAGCAGTACTTC	CASRQGPSSYEQYF
once	NA	TRBV5-1	12	TRBJ2-1	TGCGCCAGCAGACAAGACATCAGTGAGCAGTTCTTC	CASRQDISEQFF
NA	TRBD1	TRBV6-1	16	TRBJ2-5	TGTGCCAGCAGTGAAGCCTCCGGGACAGGGAAAGAGACCCAGTACTTC	CASSEASGTGKETQYF
few	NA	TRBV15	14	TRBJ2-7	TGTGCCACCAGCAGCCTGGTTAGCTCCTACGAGCAGTACTTC	CATSSLVSSYEQYF